These 20 T cell receptor beta chains were all obtained from the same sample, sequenced in a study of OX40 agonist ivuxolimab in advanced cancers. Measured with immunoSEQ multiplex PCR; TCRdb has only the in-frame clones, and not every one. The data show about 86,000 clones, around 85% seen once. The sequencing used CD4+ or CD8+ T cells sorted from blood, collected in a trial of the OX40 agonist ivuxolimab. Receptor source: an adult with an advanced solid tumor such as melanoma, head and neck, liver or kidney cancer.

This chain joins TRBV11-3 and TRBJ2-2; the D call may be TRBD1 or TRBD2 (5 bases each). Germline values: CDR1 SGHNT, CDR2 YENEEA. This CDR3 spans 16 amino acids. V was cut by 2 bases and J by 5 bases, with 15 bases left in between. Here the CDR3 reads CASSLTWNEGTGELFF. DNA of the CDR3: TGTGCCAGCAGCTTAACTTGGAACGAGGGGACCGGGGAGCTGTTTTTT.

This rearrangement joins TRBV2 to TRBJ2-4; 15 positions match TRBD2. Trimming removed 6 bases from V and 6 bases from J; junction bases left unmatched: 6. The germline V gene encodes CDR1 SNHLY and CDR2 FYNNEI. The CDR3 is 16 residues long. CDR3 protein: CASREGLAGGVNIQYF. In DNA form, the CDR3 reads TGTGCCAGCAGGGAGGGACTAGCGGGAGGCGTAAACATTCAGTACTTC.

The gene calls are TRBV7-3 and TRBJ2-7; 11 bases line up with TRBD1. The CDR3 spans 15 residues. Germline loops: CDR1 SGHTA, CDR2 FQGTGA. The trim removed 2 bases at V and 4 bases at J, leaving 4 bases unmatched. The CDR3 sequence is CASSLGTGGEYEQYF. CDR3 DNA: TGTGCCAGCAGCTTAGGGACAGGGGGGGAATACGAGCAGTACTTC.

The V and J genes are TRBV7-3 and TRBJ2-2, with a possible D match to TRBD2 (6 bases). The CDR3 totals 14 residues. Looked up from germline, CDR1 is SGHTA and CDR2 is FQGTGA. The V gene lost 7 bases and the J gene lost 6 bases, with 15 bases spanning the gap. Here the CDR3 DNA reads TGTGCCAGCAAGTCGGTTAGCGGACCCGGGGAGCTGTTTTTT. Translating gives CASKSVSGPGELFF.

The table lists this clone with a few counts. The V call is TRBV10-3, the J call TRBJ2-7; no reliable D call. Germline V gene sequence: CDR1 ENHRY, CDR2 SYGVKD. V was shortened by 3 bases and J by 1 base, with 4 bases between the two germline ends. The CDR3 has 12 amino acids. The CDR3 reads CAISEISYEQYF. The CDR3 region has the DNA TGTGCCATCAGTGAAATATCCTACGAGCAGTACTTC.

V usage is TRBV29-1 and J usage is TRBJ2-3, with D uncertain. This CDR3 comprises 11 residues. The V gene lost 7 bases and the J gene lost 2 bases, with 7 bases spanning the gap. Germline lookup yields CDR1 SQVTM and CDR2 ANQGSEA. The CDR3 nucleotides read TGCAGCGCCGGACCCACAGATACGCAGTATTTT. Translating gives CSAGPTDTQYF.

This chain links TRBV28 with TRBJ2-7; 10 nucleotides match TRBD2. Germline V lookup: CDR1 MDHEN, CDR2 SYDVKM. The CDR3 sequence is 14 residues long. Germline trimming cut 7 bases from V and 2 bases from J; bases unmatched to any gene: 5. CDR3 sequence (DNA): TGTGCCAGCAAACTAGCGGGAACTGCCTACGAGCAGTACTTC. Translating it yields CASKLAGTAYEQYF.

The chain couples TRBV5-1 to TRBJ2-1, with TRBD2 matching over 13 bases. This CDR3 has 16 residues. With V trimmed by 2 bases and J by 5 bases, 4 bases remained unmatched. Germline V gene sequence: CDR1 SGHRS, CDR2 YFSETQ. The CDR3 sequence is CASSFPGLAGDNEQFF. The CDR3 nucleotides read TGCGCCAGCAGCTTCCCCGGACTAGCGGGAGACAATGAGCAGTTCTTC.

The chain recombines TRBV4-1 with TRBJ2-7; 12 bases are shared with TRBD1. CDR1 is MGHRA, CDR2 YSYEKL, per germline. Trimming removed 2 bases from V and 7 bases from J; junction bases left unmatched: 6. The CDR3 contains 15 residues. CDR3 DNA sequence: TGCGCCAGCAGCCAATCGGGACAGGGGGCTCGGGAGCAGTACTTC. Translation gives CASSQSGQGAREQYF.

The rearrangement links TRBV9 to TRBJ1-1; unclear D gene. CDR1 and CDR2 from the germline V gene are SGDLS and YYNGEE. This CDR3 comprises 15 residues. The ends were cut back, 4 bases at V and 3 bases at J, with 16 bases in the middle. In DNA, the CDR3 is TGTGCCAGCAGCCCCCCGGGCTACAGTTACACTGAAGCTTTCTTT. The encoded protein is CASSPPGYSYTEAFF.

The V and J genes are TRBV28 and TRBJ1-2, with 7 bases fitting TRBD1. Trimming cost V 3 bases and J 1 base; bases outside gene matches: 11. The CDR3 spans 17 residues. Per germline, CDR1 MDHEN and CDR2 SYDVKM. The CDR3 sequence is CASSFPFGQDNNYGYTF. CDR3 bases: TGTGCCAGCAGTTTCCCCTTCGGACAGGATAATAACTATGGCTACACCTTC.

This clone has just one count. The chain employs TRBV23-1 and TRBJ1-1; no clear D gene. TRBV23-1 is flagged as an ORF with uncertain function. V dropped 4 bases and J dropped 0 bases, with 9 bases sitting between them. The CDR3 loop spans 14 amino acids. CDR3 nucleotide sequence: TGCGCCAGCAGTCGGCACGTAATGAACACTGAAGCTTTCTTT. Translation: CASSRHVMNTEAFF.

CDR3 sequence: CASVGAPAGELFF. DNA of the CDR3: TGTGCCAGCGTCGGGGCCCCCGCCGGGGAGCTGTTTTTT. The chain links TRBV6-6 to TRBJ2-2; the D gene could be TRBD1 or TRBD2 (5 bases each). This CDR3 region has 13 residues. Germline V gene sequence: CDR1 MNHNY, CDR2 SVGAGI (reference sequence). The V end lost 8 bases, the J end lost 6 bases, and 13 bases lay between the germline ends.

The rearrangement joins TRBV2 to TRBJ2-2; no reliable D call. V was trimmed by 4 bases and J by 0 bases, leaving 9 bases between them. The CDR3 totals 15 residues. The V gene's germline CDR1 is SNHLY and CDR2 FYNNEI. The CDR3 region is CASSAGQANTGELFF. Written as DNA, the CDR3 is TGTGCCAGCAGTGCCGGCCAGGCGAACACCGGGGAGCTGTTTTTT.

The chain combines TRBV30 with TRBJ2-3; 14 bases map to TRBD2. CDR1 is GTSNPN, CDR2 SVGIG, per germline (reference sequence). V trimming: 3 bases; J trimming: 3 bases; junction bases outside the gene matches: 14. The CDR3 runs 19 residues. CDR3 nucleotides: TGTGCCTGGAGCGCCCGGCGACTAGCGGGAGGGAGTATGACAGATACGCAGTATTTT. Its protein product is CAWSARRLAGGSMTDTQYF.

This chain joins TRBV10-3 and TRBJ2-1, with a possible D match to TRBD1 (7 bases). The CDR3 consists of 13 residues. In germline, CDR1 is ENHRY, CDR2 SYGVKD. V was shortened by 8 bases and J by 10 bases, with 18 bases between the two germline ends. In nucleotides, the CDR3 is TGTGCCATCGCTTCCAGGGGGGACATAGAGCAGTTCTTC. This encodes CAIASRGDIEQFF.

V and J are TRBV4-3 and TRBJ1-5; D may be TRBD1 (5 bases). This CDR3 contains 14 residues. V was pared by 2 bases and J by 4 bases, with 9 bases between. The germline CDR1 and CDR2 sequences are LGHNA and YSLEER. The CDR3 sequence is CASSQSGGNQPQHF. The CDR3 DNA reads TGCGCCAGCAGCCAATCTGGGGGGAATCAGCCCCAGCATTTT.

The chain recombines TRBV19 with TRBJ2-7; TRBD1 matches at 10 bases. From germline, CDR1 is LNHDA and CDR2 SQIVND (reference sequence). J was trimmed by 2 bases and V by 6 bases; bases with no gene match: 4. The CDR3 has 14 residues. The CDR3 DNA reads TGTGCCAGTAGCCGGGACAGGGGACCCTACGAGCAGTACTTC. Translation: CASSRDRGPYEQYF.

This chain uses TRBV4-2 with TRBJ1-2; maybe TRBD1 (6 bases). Trimming stripped 0 bases from V and 5 bases from J, with 13 bases between. The CDR3 loop spans 15 amino acids. Germline loops: CDR1 LGHNA, CDR2 YNFKEQ. This chain's CDR3 is CASSQELVGAYGYTF. The CDR3 DNA sequence: TGTGCCAGCAGCCAAGAGCTCGTGGGGGCTTATGGCTACACCTTC.

The chain uses TRBV10-3 and TRBJ1-5; D call uncertain. V dropped 5 bases and J dropped 3 bases, with 11 bases sitting between them. The CDR3 is 14 amino acids. Germline V lookup: CDR1 ENHRY, CDR2 SYGVKD. Written as DNA, the CDR3 is TGTGCCATCAGTTTAAATCCGGACAATCAGCCCCAGCATTTT. This gives the protein CAISLNPDNQPQHF.